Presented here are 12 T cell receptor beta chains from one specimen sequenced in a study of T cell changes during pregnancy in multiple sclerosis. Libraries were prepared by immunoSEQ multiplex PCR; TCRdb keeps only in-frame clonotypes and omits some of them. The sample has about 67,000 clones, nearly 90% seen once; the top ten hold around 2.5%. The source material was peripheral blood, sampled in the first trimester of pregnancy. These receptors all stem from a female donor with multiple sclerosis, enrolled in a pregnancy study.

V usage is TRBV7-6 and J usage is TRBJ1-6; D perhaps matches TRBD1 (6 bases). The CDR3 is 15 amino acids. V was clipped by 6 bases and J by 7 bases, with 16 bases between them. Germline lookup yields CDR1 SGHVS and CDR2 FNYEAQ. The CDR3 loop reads CASRSGQRINSPLHF. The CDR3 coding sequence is TGTGCCAGCAGGTCCGGACAGAGGATCAATTCACCCCTCCACTTT.

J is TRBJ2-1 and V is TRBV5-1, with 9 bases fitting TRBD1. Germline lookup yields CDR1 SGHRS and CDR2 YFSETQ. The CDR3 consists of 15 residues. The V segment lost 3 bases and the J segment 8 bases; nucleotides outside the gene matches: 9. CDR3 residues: CASSSGDRAGDEQFF. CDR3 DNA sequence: TGCGCCAGCAGCTCTGGGGACAGGGCCGGAGATGAGCAGTTCTTC.

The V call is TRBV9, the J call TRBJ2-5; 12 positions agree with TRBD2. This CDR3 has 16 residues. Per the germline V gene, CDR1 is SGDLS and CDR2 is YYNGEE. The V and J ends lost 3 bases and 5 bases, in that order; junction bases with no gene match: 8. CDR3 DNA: TGTGCCAGCAGCGCTAGCGGGGGGGGAGGACACGAGACCCAGTACTTC. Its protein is CASSASGGGGHETQYF.

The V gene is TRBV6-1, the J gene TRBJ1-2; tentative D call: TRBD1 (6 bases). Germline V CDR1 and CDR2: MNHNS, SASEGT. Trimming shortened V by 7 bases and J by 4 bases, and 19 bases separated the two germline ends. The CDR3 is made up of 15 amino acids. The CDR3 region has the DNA TGTGCCAGCACCCCAACAACAGGGACGATCTATGGCTACACCTTC. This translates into CASTPTTGTIYGYTF.

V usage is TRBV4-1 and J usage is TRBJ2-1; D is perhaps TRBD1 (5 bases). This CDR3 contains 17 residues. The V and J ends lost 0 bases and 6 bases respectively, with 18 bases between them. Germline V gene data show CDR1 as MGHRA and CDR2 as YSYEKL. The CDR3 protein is CASSQDRLGFQGNEQFF. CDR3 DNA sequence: TGCGCCAGCAGCCAAGATCGGTTGGGCTTTCAGGGCAATGAGCAGTTCTTC.

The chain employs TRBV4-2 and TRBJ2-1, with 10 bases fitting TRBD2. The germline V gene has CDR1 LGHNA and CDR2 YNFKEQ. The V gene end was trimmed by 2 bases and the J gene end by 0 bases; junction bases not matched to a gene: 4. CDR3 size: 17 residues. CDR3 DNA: TGTGCCAGCAGCCAACTAAGCGGGGGGGGCTCCTACAATGAGCAGTTCTTC. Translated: CASSQLSGGGSYNEQFF.

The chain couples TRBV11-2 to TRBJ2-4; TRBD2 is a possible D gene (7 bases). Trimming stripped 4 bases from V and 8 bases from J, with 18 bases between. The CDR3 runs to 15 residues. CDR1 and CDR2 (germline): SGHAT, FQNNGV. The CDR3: CASSWAGRGLDIQYF. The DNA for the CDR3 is TGTGCCAGCAGCTGGGCAGGGAGGGGGTTGGACATTCAGTACTTC.

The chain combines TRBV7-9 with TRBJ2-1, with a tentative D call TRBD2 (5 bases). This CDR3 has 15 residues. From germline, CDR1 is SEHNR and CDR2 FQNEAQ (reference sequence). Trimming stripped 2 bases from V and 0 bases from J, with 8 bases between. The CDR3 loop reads CASSLRGSSYNEQFF. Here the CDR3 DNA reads TGTGCCAGCAGCTTACGGGGAAGCTCCTACAATGAGCAGTTCTTC.

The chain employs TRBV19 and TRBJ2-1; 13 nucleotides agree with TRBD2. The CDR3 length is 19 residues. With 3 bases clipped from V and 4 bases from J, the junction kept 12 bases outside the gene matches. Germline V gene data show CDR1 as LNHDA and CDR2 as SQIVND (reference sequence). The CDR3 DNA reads TGTGCCAGTAGTATTAAGGGACTAGCGGGAATACACCCTTACAATGAGCAGTTCTTC. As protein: CASSIKGLAGIHPYNEQFF.

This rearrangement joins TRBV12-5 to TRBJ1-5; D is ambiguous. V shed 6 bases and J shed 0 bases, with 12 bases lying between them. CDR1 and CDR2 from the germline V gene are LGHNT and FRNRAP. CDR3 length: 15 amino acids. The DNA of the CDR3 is TGTGCTAGTGGGCGTGAGGGTGGTAGCAATCAGCCCCAGCATTTT. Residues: CASGREGGSNQPQHF.

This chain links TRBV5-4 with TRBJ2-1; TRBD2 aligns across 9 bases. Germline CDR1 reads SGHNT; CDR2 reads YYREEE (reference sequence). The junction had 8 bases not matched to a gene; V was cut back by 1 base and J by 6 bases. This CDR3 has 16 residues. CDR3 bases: TGTGCCAGCAGCTTGCCTGCAAGCGGGGGGTTCAATGAGCAGTTCTTC. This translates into CASSLPASGGFNEQFF.

CDR3: CASSLTGGGGNQPQHF. Here the CDR3 DNA reads TGTGCCAGCAGCTTGACAGGGGGCGGGGGCAATCAGCCCCAGCATTTT. This rearrangement joins TRBV5-6 to TRBJ1-5, with 9 nucleotides matching TRBD1. From germline, CDR1 is SGHDT and CDR2 YYEEEE. The CDR3 has 16 amino acids. The V segment lost 1 base and the J segment 2 bases; nucleotides outside the gene matches: 4.